This is a list of T cell receptor beta chains from one sample in a study of blood T cell repertoires in COVID-19. The assay was immunoSEQ multiplex PCR, and TCRdb's table has in-frame clones only and misses some. The sample records about 330,000 clones, over 75% being singletons. Sequencing input: peripheral blood. The receptors shown here come from a woman aged 50 to 60 with active or convalescent COVID-19. CDR3s include the opening cysteine and the closing phenylalanine or tryptophan. A clone size is listed for some rows: how often the clone was seen (once, few, many), or a class if it is expanded.

CDR3 length: 17
clone size: -
J gene: TRBJ2-5
V gene: TRBV9
CDR3 protein: CASSVSPSPRVQETQYF

CDR3 length: 15
clone size: -
J gene: TRBJ1-1
V gene: TRBV4-3
CDR3 protein: CASSHVDRGGPEAFF

CDR3 length: 13
clone size: -
J gene: TRBJ2-7
V gene: TRBV5-1
CDR3 protein: CASSLGTRNVQYF

CDR3 length: 14
clone size: -
J gene: TRBJ1-1
V gene: TRBV7-9
CDR3 protein: CASSPLRQNTEAFF

CDR3 length: 18
clone size: few
J gene: TRBJ2-2
V gene: TRBV19
CDR3 protein: CASSIFLAGGPVTGELFF

CDR3 length: 13
clone size: -
J gene: TRBJ2-2
V gene: TRBV30
CDR3 protein: CAWSRGGPGELFF

CDR3 length: 15
clone size: -
J gene: TRBJ2-4
V gene: TRBV2
CDR3 protein: CASSPLLAGEGIQYF

CDR3 length: 17
clone size: -
J gene: TRBJ2-7
V gene: TRBV7-8
CDR3 protein: CASRGGGTSGSSYEQYF

CDR3 length: 15
clone size: -
J gene: TRBJ2-1
V gene: TRBV7-3
CDR3 protein: CASSLRADSYNEQFF

CDR3 length: 15
clone size: -
J gene: TRBJ2-7
V gene: TRBV5-4
CDR3 protein: CASSSTGTVFYEQYF

CDR3 length: 16
clone size: -
J gene: TRBJ1-1
V gene: TRBV7-9
CDR3 protein: CASSRPEDRGLGEAFF

CDR3 length: 13
clone size: -
J gene: TRBJ1-1
V gene: TRBV10-3
CDR3 protein: CAISESGARGAFF

CDR3 length: 17
clone size: -
J gene: TRBJ2-2
V gene: TRBV7-9
CDR3 protein: CASSLGLAGVSTGELFF

CDR3 length: 19
clone size: -
J gene: TRBJ1-3
V gene: TRBV6-1
CDR3 protein: CASSEIQLGLISSGNTIYF

CDR3 length: 11
clone size: -
J gene: TRBJ1-2
V gene: TRBV29-1
CDR3 protein: CSVRGDYGYTF

CDR3 length: 17
clone size: -
J gene: TRBJ1-3
V gene: TRBV27
CDR3 protein: CASSLFSPGGSGNTIYF

CDR3 length: 17
clone size: -
J gene: TRBJ1-6
V gene: TRBV12-2
CDR3 protein: CASPHGGATGDDSPLHF

CDR3 length: 13
clone size: few
J gene: TRBJ1-2
V gene: TRBV18
CDR3 protein: CASSRDRVEGYTF

CDR3 length: 15
clone size: -
J gene: TRBJ2-3
V gene: TRBV5-1
CDR3 protein: CASSGGQGATDTQYF